Each of the 29 T cell receptor beta chains below was sequenced from the same sample in a study of Graves' ophthalmopathy and Graves' hyperthyroidism (dated by TCRdb to 2016 to 2018). Sequencing relied on an Illumina HiSeq 2000. For repertoire sequencing, TCR beta CDR3 regions were amplified from RNA transcripts. HTBI primers and the Qiagen OneStep RT-PCR kit were used in a first-round RT-PCR, which was followed by a second-round multiplex PCR, size selection and purification. TCRdb redid the processing of the public reads, applying fastp at Q25 and MiXCR, and retained in-frame beta chains. Records with the same CDR3 protein are collapsed into one entry carrying the most frequent genes and DNA. The sample table records 650,000 to 900,000 distinct CDR3 sequences; 35% to 50% of these occur just once. Clones ranked in the top ten supply approximately 46% of the sample. The specimen sequenced was peripheral blood. The origin of the receptors is an adult man with Graves' ophthalmopathy.

This clonotype occurred many times. The chain carries TRBV7-2 and TRBJ2-7; 13 bases align to TRBD2. The CDR3 runs to 14 residues. Looked up from germline, CDR1 is SGHTA and CDR2 is FQGNSA. Trimming removed 5 bases from V and 7 bases from J; junction bases left unmatched: 5. The CDR3 sequence: CASSQGLAGSEQYF. The CDR3, as DNA: TGTGCCAGCAGCCAGGGACTAGCGGGGAGTGAGCAGTACTTC.

A few counts support this clonotype. The gene calls are TRBV2 and TRBJ2-7, with D possibly TRBD2 on 6 matching bases. Trimming removed 2 bases at V and 4 bases at J, with 12 bases between. Germline V CDR1 and CDR2: SNHLY, FYNNEI. The CDR3 is made up of 14 amino acids. The CDR3, as DNA: TGTGCCAGCAGTGAAATTCGGGGGTTATACGAGCAGTACTTC. Protein product: CASSEIRGLYEQYF.

Concerning this clonotype itself: This may be a read error: a much more frequent sequence differs by one nucleotide. The V gene is TRBV19, the J gene TRBJ1-1; D possibly corresponds to TRBD1 (5 bases). Germline V gives CDR1 LNHDA, CDR2 SQIVND (reference sequence). CDR3 size: 11 residues. The CDR3 nucleotides read TGTGCCAGTAGGGCGGACACTGAAGCTCTCTTT. Translating it yields CASRADTEALF.

The chain employs TRBV2 and TRBJ2-5; the match to TRBD2 covers 10 bases. CDR3 length: 16 amino acids. Germline lookup yields CDR1 SNHLY and CDR2 FYNNEI. The J segment lost 5 bases and the V segment lost 1 base, leaving 7 bases of the junction unmatched. Written as DNA, the CDR3 is TGTGCCAGCAGTGAAGGTCAAGCGGGGGGGCGGGAGACCCAGTACTTC. Its translation: CASSEGQAGGRETQYF.

In this sample, this clonotype turned up many times. The gene calls are TRBV6-5 and TRBJ1-2, with 9 bases aligning to TRBD1. The CDR3 spans 13 residues. The trim removed 6 bases at V and 8 bases at J, leaving 7 bases unmatched. Germline CDR1 MNHEY, CDR2 SVGAGI. Here the CDR3 DNA reads TGTGCCAGCAGACGCGACAGGGGGGGAGGCTACACCTTC. Protein sequence: CASRRDRGGGYTF.

This rearrangement joins TRBV10-3 to TRBJ1-3, with D unresolved. V dropped 11 bases and J dropped 3 bases, with 11 bases sitting between them. The CDR3 consists of 12 residues. CDR1 ENHRY and CDR2 SYGVKD come from the germline V gene. CDR3 sequence (DNA): TGTGCCGCCGACGCGGGTGGAAACACCATATATTTT. Protein: CAADAGGNTIYF.

This clonotype was detected many times. The rearrangement joins TRBV9 to TRBJ2-2; possibly TRBD2 for D (5 bases). V was clipped by 0 bases and J by 1 base, with 7 bases between them. Germline CDR1 and CDR2: SGDLS and YYNGEE. The CDR3 runs to 15 residues. The CDR3 is CASSVEAVNTGELFF. CDR3 nucleotides: TGTGCCAGCAGCGTAGAAGCGGTGAACACCGGGGAGCTGTTTTTT. Based on the CDR3 plus reference TRBV9 and TRBJ2-2, the full variable domain is DSGVTQTPKHLITATGQRVTLRCSPRSGDLSVYWYQQSLDQGLQFLIQYYNGEERAKGNILERFSAQQFPDLHSELNLSSLELGDSALYFCASSVEAVNTGELFFGEGSRLTVL.

In its sample, this clonotype was seen once. The CDR3 carries no conserved terminal phenylalanine or tryptophan, so it likely arises from a read error. No DNA is shown, since the ends of the CDR3 on it are uncertain; the CDR3 is the one TCRdb lists. V is TRBV15 and J is TRBJ1-2. The CDR3 contains 8 residues when both ends are counted. In germline, CDR1 is LNHNV, CDR2 YYDKDF (reference sequence). The CDR3 sequence: CATSRVTS.

V and J are TRBV19 and TRBJ2-3; D ambiguous. The germline V and J ends were trimmed by 0 bases and 1 base, with 8 bases remaining between them. Germline V CDR1 and CDR2: LNHDA, SQIVND (reference sequence). The CDR3 totals 15 residues. DNA of the CDR3: TGTGCCAGTAGTATAGATCGGCCGGGCACAGATACGCAGTATTTT. Translated: CASSIDRPGTDTQYF.

As concerns this clonotype: A much larger clone differs from this one at a single base, so this may be a read error. The genes are TRBV7-9 and TRBJ1-1, with TRBD1 as a possible D gene (5 bases). Germline values: CDR1 SEHNR, CDR2 FQNEAQ (reference sequence). The CDR3 sequence is 14 residues long. Trimming left V 2 bases short and J 3 bases short, with 10 bases between. The CDR3 region has the DNA TGTGCCAGCAGCTTAAAGGTCAGGGACACTGAAGCTTTCTTT. It is translated as CASSLKVRDTEAFF. The whole variable domain, remainder taken from reference TRBV7-9 and TRBJ1-1, is DTGVSQNPRHKITKRGQNVTFRCDPISEHNRLYWYRQTLGQGPEFLTYFQNEAQLEKSRLLSDRFSAERPKGSFSTLEIQRTEQGDSAMYLCASSLKVRDTEAFFGQGTRLTVV.

This clonotype was counted many times. The rearrangement joins TRBV11-1 to TRBJ1-2, with 12 bases aligning to TRBD1. CDR1 SGHAT and CDR2 FQDESV come from the germline V gene (reference sequence). This CDR3 has 15 residues. The junction had 13 bases not matched to a gene; V was cut back by 10 bases and J by 7 bases. CDR3: CATQPMGQGASGYTF. CDR3 nucleotides: TGTGCCACCCAACCGATGGGACAGGGGGCCTCTGGCTACACCTTC.

The chain recombines TRBV11-2 with TRBJ2-7; the match to TRBD2 covers 10 bases. V was pared by 3 bases and J by 9 bases, with 8 bases of the junction left unmatched. Looked up from germline, CDR1 is SGHAT and CDR2 is FQNNGV. This CDR3 region has 14 residues. The CDR3 nucleotides read TGTGCCAGCAGCTTGGCCCTAGCGGGAGAAAGGCAGTACTTC. Protein product: CASSLALAGERQYF.

The sample holds a few counts of this clonotype. The rearrangement uses TRBV20-1 and TRBJ2-7; possibly TRBD1 for D (5 bases). V was pared by 0 bases and J by 5 bases, with 14 bases between. The germline CDR1 and CDR2 sequences are DFQATT and SNEGSKA (reference sequence). The CDR3 sequence is 14 residues long. The CDR3: CSARDIGAGHEQYF. In DNA form, the CDR3 reads TGCAGTGCTAGAGATATAGGGGCAGGGCACGAGCAGTACTTC.

This chain connects TRBV9 to TRBJ2-2; 10 positions match TRBD1. Trimming at V came to 2 bases and at J to 6 bases, leaving 7 bases not matched to a gene. The CDR3 spans 16 residues. Germline V gene lookup returns CDR1 SGDLS and CDR2 YYNGEE. DNA for the CDR3: TGTGCCAGCAGCGTTCCGGGACAGGGGTTTTCCGGGGAGCTGTTTTTT. Its translation is CASSVPGQGFSGELFF.

In regard to this clonotype: At one boundary the junction diverges from the germline segment, which might be a read error. The rearrangement links TRBV7-9 to TRBJ2-6; no definite D call. Germline-derived CDR1 and CDR2 are SEHNR and FQNEAQ (reference sequence). The CDR3 runs 14 residues. CDR3: CASSLEGWLNTEAF. CDR3 nucleotide sequence: TGTGCCAGCAGCTTAGAGGGATGGTTGAACACTGAAGCTTTC.

This clonotype was recorded a few times. The chain recombines TRBV7-9 with TRBJ2-5; D call uncertain. V was trimmed by 4 bases and J by 3 bases, leaving 12 bases between them. The germline V gene encodes CDR1 SEHNR and CDR2 FQNEAQ (reference sequence). The length of the CDR3 is 14 residues. CDR3 nucleotides: TGTGCCAGCAGCTCCGGCAGTTTGGAAGAGACCCAGTACTTC. Translation: CASSSGSLEETQYF.

Ten or more counts support this clonotype. The rearrangement uses TRBV2 and TRBJ2-7; possibly TRBD1 or TRBD2 for D (5 bases each). CDR3 length equals 15 residues. Germline CDR1 is SNHLY and CDR2 is FYNNEI. V lost 3 bases, J lost 5 bases, and 17 bases lay in between. The DNA of the CDR3 is TGTGCCAGCAGTGATTTTGGTAGAGGGGTGGACGAGCAGTACTTC. Its translation is CASSDFGRGVDEQYF. Variable domain in full (rest from reference TRBV2 and TRBJ2-7): EPEVTQTPSHQVTQMGQEVILRCVPISNHLYFYWYRQILGQKVEFLVSFYNNEISEKSEIFDDQFSVERPDGSNFTLKIRSTKLEDSAMYFCASSDFGRGVDEQYFGPGTRLTVT.

The table lists this clonotype with a few counts. The rearrangement joins TRBV5-1 to TRBJ2-2; D gene ambiguous. Germline V gene lookup returns CDR1 SGHRS and CDR2 YFSETQ. V lost 4 bases, J lost 5 bases, and 9 bases lay in between. CDR3 length: 13 residues. The CDR3 is CASSMLGTGELFF. Written as DNA, the CDR3 is TGCGCCAGCAGCATGTTGGGAACCGGGGAGCTGTTTTTT.

CDR3 sequence (DNA): TGTGCCAGTAGTATTACCGGGGGCGATTACGAGCAGTACTTC. Encoded protein: CASSITGGDYEQYF. This chain connects TRBV19 to TRBJ2-7, with D perhaps assigned TRBD1 or TRBD2 (6 bases each). The V gene lost 3 bases and the J gene lost 4 bases, with 13 bases spanning the gap. Germline-derived CDR1 and CDR2 are LNHDA and SQIVND (reference sequence). The CDR3 has 14 residues.

This rearrangement joins TRBV29-1 to TRBJ1-2; TRBD1 aligns across 11 bases. The germline V gene has CDR1 SQVTM and CDR2 ANQGSEA. The CDR3 consists of 13 residues. Trimming at V came to 4 bases and at J to 3 bases, leaving 1 base not matched to a gene. The DNA for the CDR3 is TGCAGCGTTGGGACAGGGGGCGACTATGGCTACACCTTC. This sequence encodes CSVGTGGDYGYTF.

This clonotype was observed a few times. The gene calls are TRBV11-2 and TRBJ1-2; D is ambiguous. The CDR3 runs to 12 residues. CDR1 is SGHAT and CDR2 is FQNNGV in the germline V gene. Trimming took 3 bases from V and 3 from J, leaving 5 bases between them. Written as DNA, the CDR3 is TGTGCCAGCAGCTTTCGTTACTATGGCTACACCTTC. Protein sequence: CASSFRYYGYTF.

Worth noting for this clonotype: The CDR3 ends on some other residue instead of the conserved phenylalanine or tryptophan, so this is likely a read error. Because the CDR3's place on the DNA is in doubt, the DNA is left out and the CDR3 is given as listed by TCRdb. This chain joins TRBV2 and TRBJ1-6. Germline assignment: CDR1 SNHLY and CDR2 FYNNEI. The CDR3 has 8 residues if both end residues are counted. The CDR3 spells CASSPVGS.

The chain combines TRBV12-3 or TRBV12-4 with TRBJ1-2; the D gene is possibly TRBD1 (6 bases). Trimming stripped 8 bases from V and 3 bases from J, with 13 bases between. CDR3 size: 13 residues. The CDR3 is CASGTPGDYGYTF. CDR3 DNA: TGTGCCAGCGGCACCCCAGGGGACTATGGCTACACCTTC.

The chain recombines TRBV6-6 with TRBJ1-4; TRBD1 is a possible D gene (5 bases). V lost 2 bases and J lost 7, with 14 bases in between. This CDR3 has 15 residues. CDR1 and CDR2 (germline): MNHNY, SVGAGI (reference sequence). The chain's CDR3 is CASSYGAGKGEKLFF. The CDR3 DNA follows: TGTGCCAGCAGTTACGGTGCAGGGAAGGGTGAAAAACTGTTTTTT.

This clonotype was counted only a few times. V gene TRBV7-3 combines with J gene TRBJ1-1, with D hard to call. The V end lost 1 base, the J end lost 0 bases, and 18 bases lay between the germline ends. CDR1 and CDR2 (germline): SGHTA, FQGTGA. The CDR3 runs to 18 residues. The CDR3, as DNA: TGTGCCAGCAGCTTAAGAGTCGGAAACCCCGACATGAACACTGAAGCTTTCTTT. Translating gives CASSLRVGNPDMNTEAFF. The full variable domain, its missing parts supplied by reference TRBV7-3 and TRBJ1-1, is GAGVSQTPSNKVTEKGKYVELRCDPISGHTALYWYRQSLGQGPEFLIYFQGTGAADDSGLPNDRFFAVRPEGSVSTLKIQRTERGDSAVYLCASSLRVGNPDMNTEAFFGQGTRLTVV.

In its sample, this clonotype was seen once. The chain links TRBV6-6 to TRBJ2-7; unclear D gene. Germline loops: CDR1 MNHNY, CDR2 SVGAGI (reference sequence). Trimming stripped 6 bases from V and 7 bases from J, with 16 bases between. This CDR3 comprises 13 residues. DNA for the CDR3: TGTGCCAGCAGATCGCCCCCTGGCTGGGAGCAGTACTTC. Protein: CASRSPPGWEQYF.

The chain has TRBV7-9 and TRBJ2-5; 7 positions agree with TRBD2. Per the germline V gene, CDR1 is SEHNR and CDR2 is FQNEAQ (reference sequence). CDR3 length equals 14 residues. J lost 3 bases, V lost 5 bases, and 6 bases had no gene match. The chain's CDR3 is CASSRSGGEETQYF. In DNA form, the CDR3 reads TGTGCCAGCAGCCGGTCTGGGGGGGAAGAGACCCAGTACTTC.

The chain employs TRBV3-1 and TRBJ1-1, with D maybe TRBD1 (6 bases). CDR1 LGHDT and CDR2 YNNKEL come from the germline V gene (reference sequence). V shed 1 base and J shed 11 bases, with 17 bases lying between them. The CDR3 loop spans 14 amino acids. In nucleotides, the CDR3 is TGTGCCAGCAGCCAAGTAGGGGCCAGGGGCACGGCTTTCTTT. Residues: CASSQVGARGTAFF.

This clonotype has ten or more counts. This rearrangement joins TRBV29-1 to TRBJ2-7, with 10 bases aligning to TRBD1. The V and J ends lost 7 bases and 5 bases, in that order; junction bases with no gene match: 8. Per the germline V gene, CDR1 is SQVTM and CDR2 is ANQGSEA. The CDR3 runs to 13 residues. CDR3 loop: CSASDRGGDEQYF. In nucleotides, the CDR3 is TGCAGCGCTTCGGACAGGGGGGGCGACGAGCAGTACTTC.